The 17 T cell receptor beta chains below were found in one sample sequenced in a study of blood T cell repertoires in COVID-19. Some clones are missing from TCRdb's copy, which holds only in-frame ones; the method was immunoSEQ multiplex PCR. The profile shows around 110,000 clones, about 81% of them singletons. The sequenced sample was peripheral blood. The origin of the receptors is a man aged 65 to 85 with acute or convalescent COVID-19.

This clone was observed once. The gene calls are TRBV28 and TRBJ1-5, with a tentative D call TRBD1 (5 bases). CDR3 length: 12 residues. The V gene lost 8 bases and the J gene lost 1 base, with 6 bases spanning the gap. The V gene's germline CDR1 is MDHEN and CDR2 SYDVKM. CDR3 bases: TGTGCCAGCGGGGCCAGCAATCAGCCCCAGCATTTT. The encoded protein is CASGASNQPQHF.

The chain employs TRBV10-1 and TRBJ1-3, with D hard to call. The CDR3 contains 14 residues. From germline, CDR1 is WNHNN and CDR2 SYGVQD (reference sequence). V was pared by 0 bases and J by 0 bases, with 3 bases between. The CDR3 region has the DNA TGCGCCAGCAGTGAGTCGCGCTCTGGAAACACCATATATTTT. This translates into CASSESRSGNTIYF.

V and J are TRBV9 and TRBJ1-3; 7 bases map to TRBD1. The germline V gene encodes CDR1 SGDLS and CDR2 YYNGEE. J lost 9 bases, V lost 4 bases, and 7 bases had no gene match. The CDR3 is 13 residues long. This CDR3 is CASSPGGSPTIYF. The CDR3 DNA follows: TGTGCCAGCAGCCCAGGGGGTAGTCCCACCATATATTTT.

V and J are TRBV12-3 or TRBV12-4 and TRBJ1-1, with no clear D. Trimming pared 5 bases from V and 6 bases from J, leaving 13 bases between. The CDR3 contains 13 residues. The CDR3 nucleotides are TGTGCCAGCAGTCCCACCCCGGTTCCTGAAGCTTTCTTT. The encoded protein is CASSPTPVPEAFF.

The chain joins TRBV7-8 to TRBJ1-5; 8 bases align to TRBD1. The length of the CDR3 is 14 residues. Germline V gene data show CDR1 as SGHVS and CDR2 as FQNEAQ. V lost 5 bases and J lost 2; bases outside the gene matches: 2. The CDR3 loop reads CASSADRGNQPQHF. As DNA, the CDR3 is TGTGCCAGCAGCGCGGACAGGGGCAATCAGCCCCAGCATTTT.

The V gene is TRBV18, the J gene TRBJ2-2; D not certain. The CDR3 runs 16 residues. V lost 0 bases, J lost 5 bases, and 13 bases lay in between. Germline CDR1 KGHSH, CDR2 LQKENI. The CDR3 DNA reads TGTGCCAGCTCACCACCGGGCCTACCTCGAACCGGGGAGCTGTTTTTT. Protein sequence: CASSPPGLPRTGELFF.

This chain joins TRBV9 and TRBJ2-1, with 14 nucleotides matching TRBD2. Trimming removed 3 bases from V and 6 bases from J; junction bases left unmatched: 8. The CDR3 covers 17 residues. Germline CDR1 and CDR2: SGDLS and YYNGEE. CDR3 DNA: TGTGCCAGCAGCGGAGGACTAGCGGGAGGCATGGGCAATGAGCAGTTCTTC. This sequence encodes CASSGGLAGGMGNEQFF.

The rearrangement links TRBV5-4 to TRBJ2-1; TRBD2 agrees at 8 bases. The CDR3 loop spans 16 amino acids. CDR1 and CDR2 from the germline V gene are SGHNT and YYREEE (reference sequence). The V gene end was trimmed by 1 base and the J gene end by 7 bases; junction bases not matched to a gene: 10. The CDR3 nucleotides are TGTGCCAGCAGCTTGCGGACTAGCATGGTGGGGAATGAGCAGTTCTTC. Translation: CASSLRTSMVGNEQFF.

The chain has TRBV5-1 and TRBJ1-2, with TRBD1 identical over 7 bases. The ends lost 4 bases at V and 2 bases at J; junction bases unmatched: 5. CDR3 length equals 14 residues. Germline V gene sequence: CDR1 SGHRS, CDR2 YFSETQ. The CDR3 nucleotides are TGCGCCAGCAGCCCAGACAGGGACAACTATGGCTACACCTTC. Amino acid sequence: CASSPDRDNYGYTF.

This sequence joins TRBV11-2 and TRBJ2-4, with 9 bases aligning to TRBD2. The V gene end was trimmed by 7 bases and the J gene end by 0 bases; junction bases not matched to a gene: 4. Germline-derived CDR1 and CDR2 are SGHAT and FQNNGV. This CDR3 is built from 15 residues. As DNA, the CDR3 is TGTGCCAGCACCACTAGCGGGTTAGCCAAAAACATTCAGTACTTC. Amino acid sequence: CASTTSGLAKNIQYF.

The V and J genes are TRBV7-8 and TRBJ1-4, with 8 bases that match TRBD1. In germline, CDR1 is SGHVS, CDR2 FQNEAQ. The V segment lost 5 bases and the J segment 3 bases; nucleotides outside the gene matches: 11. This CDR3 region has 17 residues. CDR3 DNA sequence: TGTGCCAGCAGCCCCCGGACAGGGAAGATTCCTAATGAAAAACTGTTTTTT. Translating gives CASSPRTGKIPNEKLFF.

The V and J genes are TRBV7-3 and TRBJ2-1, with TRBD2 matching 9 bases. The V and J ends lost 0 bases and 13 bases, in that order; junction bases with no gene match: 7. This CDR3 contains 14 residues. Germline V CDR1 and CDR2: SGHTA, FQGTGA. The CDR3 DNA reads as TGTGCCAGCAGCTTAACGCAGAGAGGGACTAGCCAGTTCTTC. Residues: CASSLTQRGTSQFF.

The rearrangement uses TRBV3-1 (or the pseudogene TRBV3-2) and TRBJ2-2; D is possibly TRBD2 (6 bases). There are 14 residues in the CDR3. In germline, CDR1 is LGHDT, CDR2 YNNKEL (reference sequence). Trimming took 7 bases from V and 5 from J, leaving 14 bases between them. The CDR3 sequence is CASKMGAGTGELFF. The DNA for the CDR3 is TGTGCCAGCAAAATGGGCGCGGGGACCGGGGAGCTGTTTTTT.

This sequence joins TRBV19 and TRBJ1-5; 9 bases line up with TRBD1. The CDR3 covers 13 residues. Unmatched junction bases numbered 1, after V lost 3 bases and J lost 7 bases. Germline V gene data show CDR1 as LNHDA and CDR2 as SQIVND (reference sequence). The CDR3 sequence: CASSMGQGQPQHF. The CDR3 bases are TGTGCCAGTAGTATGGGACAGGGCCAGCCCCAGCATTTT.

The CDR3 DNA sequence: TGTGCCAGTAGTTTCGACGGGACTTTCTCCTACAATGAGCAGTTCTTC. It specifies CASSFDGTFSYNEQFF. The gene calls are TRBV19 and TRBJ2-1, with D possibly matching TRBD2 (6 bases). V was clipped by 5 bases and J by 0 bases, with 14 bases between them. Germline V gene data show CDR1 as LNHDA and CDR2 as SQIVND (reference sequence). This CDR3 has 16 amino acids.

The chain couples TRBV23-1 to TRBJ2-2, with TRBD1 matching over 7 bases. TRBV23-1 is noted as an ORF with a role that remains uncertain. This CDR3 has 21 amino acids. The V segment lost 0 bases and the J segment 4 bases; nucleotides outside the gene matches: 20. The CDR3 nucleotides are TGCGCCAGCAGTCAATCCGGGCCGGGGTGGGGGACAGTTGGACCCACCGGGGAGCTGTTTTTT. As protein: CASSQSGPGWGTVGPTGELFF.

J is TRBJ1-3 and V is TRBV25-1; D is unclear. Looked up from germline, CDR1 is MGHDK and CDR2 is SYGVNS. The CDR3 spans 16 residues. Trimming shortened V by 3 bases and J by 0 bases, and 12 bases separated the two germline ends. This CDR3 is CASSDPGGSSGNTIYF. The CDR3, as DNA: TGTGCCAGCAGTGACCCGGGTGGGAGCTCTGGAAACACCATATATTTT.